This T cell receptor (beta chain) was recorded in a study of cytomegalovirus exposure and HLA in healthy donors. Clones were sequenced by immunoSEQ multiplex PCR, and TCRdb holds only the in-frame ones, with some missing. The profile shows some 120,000 clones, roughly 86% of them singletons. The J segment lost 4 bases and the V segment lost 4 bases, leaving 5 bases of the junction unmatched. Per the germline V gene, CDR1 is SGHRS and CDR2 is YFSETQ. The CDR3 runs 15 residues. The sequence came from a man aged 25-45 years in good health and CMV-seronegative. J is TRBJ1-3 and V is TRBV5-1; 10 bases align to TRBD1. The sequencing input was PBMCs. The DNA of the CDR3 is TGCGCCAGCAGCCCGGGGACAGGGGTCGGAAACACCATATATTTT. Protein product: CASSPGTGVGNTIYF.